The 10 T cell receptor beta chains presented below share a single source sample, sequenced in a study of metastatic and nonmetastatic thyroid tumors. TCRdb reanalyzed the PCR reads with MiXCR. The repertoire has 25,000 to 35,000 clones, 20% to 25% of them found once; the top ten carry approximately 40%. Thyroid surgery took place with no prior treatment in any patient. Source material: blood. Receptors originate from a female donor with papillary thyroid cancer or a benign thyroid nodule (not recorded which). Some clones in this sample may be carry-over from other donors' samples.

This clone occurred a few times. The chain is built from TRBV27 and TRBJ2-5; TRBD2 matches 13 bases. The germline gives CDR1 MNHEY, CDR2 SMNVEV (reference sequence). The CDR3 consists of 15 residues. The junction had 3 bases not matched to a gene; V was cut back by 5 bases and J by 3 bases. CDR3 sequence: CASSILAGGKETQYF. The CDR3 DNA follows: TGTGCCAGCAGTATACTAGCGGGAGGGAAAGAGACCCAGTACTTC.

This clone was observed a few times. The chain uses TRBV28 and TRBJ1-2; unclear D gene. V shed 10 bases and J shed 2 bases, with 17 bases lying between them. Germline V lookup: CDR1 MDHEN, CDR2 SYDVKM. CDR3 size: 14 residues. CDR3: CATPDGLSNYGYTF. As DNA, the CDR3 is TGTGCCACCCCGGACGGACTAAGCAACTATGGCTACACCTTC.

There are a few counts of this clone. The CDR3 protein is CASSGGLGGNSPLHF. The DNA for the CDR3 is TGCGCCAGCAGCGGGGGATTGGGGGGGAATTCACCCCTCCACTTT. This chain joins TRBV5-1 and TRBJ1-6; D perhaps matches TRBD1 (5 bases). CDR3 length equals 15 residues. Germline assignment: CDR1 SGHRS and CDR2 YFSETQ. Trimming shortened V by 4 bases and J by 7 bases, and 15 bases separated the two germline ends.

This clone came up many times. The V and J genes are TRBV5-1 and TRBJ2-5; either TRBD1 or TRBD2 may fit D (5 bases each). Germline loops: CDR1 SGHRS, CDR2 YFSETQ. Between the trimmed V and J ends, which lost 0 bases and 4 bases, there was a span of 13 bases. This CDR3 spans 15 amino acids. CDR3 bases: TGCGCCAGCAGCTTGGGGAGCCTCGGGGCAGAGACCCAGTACTTC. It codes for CASSLGSLGAETQYF.

As to this clone: A much more abundant neighbour one base away suggests this may be a read error. The chain is built from TRBV11-2 and TRBJ2-3, with 10 bases identical to TRBD2. V was clipped by 2 bases and J by 5 bases; unmatched bases: 10. The CDR3 is 17 amino acids. Germline V lookup: CDR1 SGHAT, CDR2 FQNNGV. The CDR3 here is CASSLLSGRKKIDTQYF. The CDR3, as DNA: TGTGCCAGCAGCTTACTTAGCGGGAGGAAGAAAATAGATACGCAGTATTTT.

The table lists this clone with a few counts. Compared with germline, one end of the junction differs, possibly owing to a read error. The chain recombines TRBV6-1 with TRBJ2-2, with D perhaps matching TRBD2 (5 bases). CDR1 is MNHNS, CDR2 SASEGT, per germline. The CDR3 is 13 residues long. CDR3 in DNA: TGTGCCATCAGAGACGGGAACACCGGGGAGCTTTTTTTT. This encodes CAIRDGNTGELFF.

This clone showed up many times. The conserved final phenylalanine or tryptophan is absent from the CDR3, which likely points to a read error. The genes are TRBV5-6 and TRBJ2-1; D call uncertain. The CDR3 totals 14 residues. Trimming took off 1 base at V and 8 bases at J, with 13 bases between the two ends. Germline values: CDR1 SGHDT, CDR2 YYEEEE. The CDR3 nucleotides are TGTGCCAGCAGCTTGTCATCATATAGTTATGAGCAGTTCCTC. Translated, it gives CASSLSSYSYEQFL.

This clone was counted a few times. Other DNA sequences in the same sample also yield this CDR3. The chain combines TRBV20-1 with TRBJ1-3; the match to TRBD1 covers 7 bases. The V and J ends lost 0 bases and 0 bases, in that order; junction bases with no gene match: 8. The CDR3 totals 17 residues. Germline V gene sequence: CDR1 DFQATT, CDR2 SNEGSKA (reference sequence). The CDR3 reads CSAREGDRLSSGNTIYF. Written as DNA, the CDR3 is TGCAGTGCTAGAGAAGGGGACAGACTAAGCTCTGGAAACACCATATATTTT.

There are many counts of this clone. J is TRBJ2-2 and V is TRBV9; D might be TRBD1 (6 bases). The CDR3 covers 15 residues. Germline V gene data show CDR1 as SGDLS and CDR2 as YYNGEE. The V and J ends lost 4 bases and 5 bases respectively, with 15 bases between them. CDR3 in DNA: TGTGCCAGCAGCCCGACAGGCACCTTGACCGGGGAGCTGTTTTTT. Translating it yields CASSPTGTLTGELFF.

This clone occurred many times. The J gene is TRBJ2-1, the V gene TRBV6-1; no clear D. This CDR3 comprises 14 residues. Trimming shortened V by 5 bases and J by 0 bases, and 8 bases separated the two germline ends. Per germline, CDR1 MNHNS and CDR2 SASEGT. CDR3 sequence (DNA): TGTGCCAGCAGTTCTAGAAGCTCCTACAATGAGCAGTTCTTC. Residues: CASSSRSSYNEQFF.